One sample yielded the 5 T cell receptor beta chains listed below, sequenced in a study of blood T cell repertoires in COVID-19. Repertoires were generated with immunoSEQ multiplex PCR, while TCRdb's copy carries only in-frame clones and drops some. This sample has 200,000 to 250,000 clones, with about 89% found just once. Sequencing was performed on PBMCs or T cells enriched from blood (not recorded which). The receptors shown here come from a woman aged 18-35 years who had recovered from COVID-19.

The chain links TRBV27 to TRBJ2-1; 9 bases map to TRBD2. This CDR3 contains 16 residues. The J segment lost 8 bases and the V segment lost 3 bases, leaving 11 bases of the junction unmatched. Per germline, CDR1 MNHEY and CDR2 SMNVEV (reference sequence). For the CDR3, the DNA is TGTGCCAGCAGTTTTTCAGCGGGGGGTCACGTTTATGAGCAGTTCTTC. Residues: CASSFSAGGHVYEQFF.

The chain has TRBV4-3 and TRBJ2-5, with a tentative D call TRBD2 (5 bases). CDR1 and CDR2 from the germline V gene are LGHNA and YSLEER. Trimming stripped 0 bases from V and 5 bases from J, with 13 bases between. CDR3 length: 15 residues. The CDR3 protein is CASSQDARAGETQYF. CDR3 bases: TGCGCCAGCAGCCAAGATGCGAGGGCTGGGGAGACCCAGTACTTC.

This sequence joins TRBV23-1 and TRBJ1-2, with TRBD1 identical over 7 bases. TRBV23-1 is classed as an ORF, of uncertain function. The CDR3 runs 17 residues. The V gene end was trimmed by 4 bases and the J gene end by 1 base; junction bases not matched to a gene: 12. CDR3 sequence (DNA): TGCGCCAGCAGTCGAGACCTGATCCGGGACAGTAACTATGGCTACACCTTC. Encoded protein: CASSRDLIRDSNYGYTF.

The V call is TRBV5-1, the J call TRBJ1-1, with 11 bases aligning to TRBD1. With 2 bases clipped from V and 0 bases from J, the junction kept 6 bases outside the gene matches. The germline V gene encodes CDR1 SGHRS and CDR2 YFSETQ. The CDR3 runs to 17 residues. The CDR3 DNA reads TGCGCCAGCAGCTTAAGGAGGACAGGGGGCATGAACACTGAAGCTTTCTTT. Its protein is CASSLRRTGGMNTEAFF.

The chain links TRBV4-1 to TRBJ2-7; 7 positions match TRBD1. The germline V gene has CDR1 MGHRA and CDR2 YSYEKL. The CDR3 extends over 15 amino acids. V was pared by 5 bases and J by 0 bases, with 7 bases of the junction left unmatched. For the CDR3, the DNA is TGCGCCAGCAGCTCTACTACAGGGGTCTCCTACGAGCAGTACTTC. As protein: CASSSTTGVSYEQYF.